This TCR beta chain is from a study of cytomegalovirus exposure and HLA in healthy donors (dated by TCRdb to the late 2010s). As for the study more broadly: An earlier analysis of approximately 640 of the donors reported 276 Gb of sequence data and more than 90 million unique TCR beta sequences from approximately 180 million T cells. An early release covering 500 to 750 HLA-typed donors comprised about 320 gigabases of sequencing data and tens of millions of unique TCR sequences. The genetic ancestry cluster associated with self-reported Caucasian donors included about 81% of the roughly 400 genotyped donors. The study aimed to test whether signatures of past pathogen exposure could be identified by cataloging public T cell receptors. The T cell repertoires of some 670 subjects were profiled by immunosequencing and related to cytomegalovirus serostatus. Besides the first cohort of approximately 670 subjects, a separate validation cohort made up of roughly 120 different subjects was used. The study combined high-throughput TCR immunosequencing, statistical association of individual TCRs with disease status, and machine learning to predict cytomegalovirus infection status. To study patterns of TCR occurrence, a later analysis re-analyzed previously published TCR beta repertoires from 700 or so donors and added high-resolution HLA genotyping. In the later analysis, no new phenotypic data were used to find candidate immune exposures; instead, reliance was placed on TCR beta sequences and their occurrence across donors. In an earlier analysis of a few hundred of the donors, high-throughput TCR beta sequencing was used to judge whether each TCR beta V gene segment behaved as functional or pseudogenic. Donor age, sex, ethnicity and CMV serostatus were compiled alongside the repertoire data. Genome-wide SNP genotypes for about three fifths of the roughly 670 donors were used in a later genetic analysis, which treated that subset as a discovery cohort. All discovery cohort repertoires had been generated on a single sequencing platform. Both class I and class II loci were covered by HLA typing, at four-digit resolution. The number of donors typed differed by locus, with roughly 629-640 for A, B, C, DRB1 and DQB1, over 500 for DQA1, 600 to 610 for DPA1, and approximately 470 for DPB1. About 5 DR-DQ haplotypes were handled as single units for association and clustering, since linkage in the cohort was strong. Among around 400 genotyped donors of the cohort, an average of roughly 230,000 unique TCR beta nucleotide sequences was sequenced per donor, of which 15% to 20% were non-productive. Broad study findings and their caveats: Most CMV-associated TCR beta chains appeared to be HLA-restricted in a later analysis, and the HLA associations seemed to be driven largely by CMV exposure. The classifier was reported to diagnose cytomegalovirus status with high specificity and sensitivity in both the original cohort and the validation cohort. The authors suggested that the approach could potentially be extended to other disease states and immunological phenotypes. Correlated functional status among segregating V segments might reflect linkage disequilibrium, but an unknown experimental factor could not be ruled out. A cluster of highly shared sequence variants was judged likely to represent a technical artifact of the sequencing pipeline. In the study, 150 to 200 TCR beta chains were listed as associated with cytomegalovirus. Immune exposure information for the cohort was limited to CMV serostatus. Broadly in line with IMGT annotations, most TCR beta V segments showed up in productive rearrangements about 90% or about 30% of the time in an earlier analysis of several hundred of the donors. V-gene and J-gene trimming of TCR beta chains was associated with a missense DCLRE1C variant in a later genetic analysis, and the association was replicated in an independent cohort. Because HLA typing was unavailable for some donors at each locus, only the typed subset was used in association tests. The presence/absence analyses assumed that sequencing depth was roughly uniform across donors, and that assumption may not be true. Because the 87-base-pair reads could not distinguish some IMGT-functional V segments, including TRBV6-2 and TRBV6-3, those segments were excluded. A few of the identified cytomegalovirus-associated TCR beta chains were confirmed in vitro to be specific for cytomegalovirus antigens. A later analysis associated about 16,000 TCR beta sequences with specific HLA alleles at a false discovery rate of 0.05. A later analysis reported that several top co-occurrence clusters appeared linked to parvovirus B19, influenza, CMV and Epstein-Barr virus. Compared with the approximately 720-donor mean, donors in an Asian-associated ancestry cluster had fewer N-insertions in productive TCRs, according to a later genetic analysis. In a later analysis, HLA-associated TCR beta chains were found to be more clonally expanded and to have lower generation probabilities than equally common non-associated chains. When HLA alleles, especially DR and DQ, strongly co-occurred, attributing TCR associations to individual alleles was difficult. A further reported finding was that TCR beta sequences accurately predicted the HLA-A and HLA-B alleles for most subjects in the first cohort. In a later analysis, TCR association rates were found to vary across HLA loci, with the most associated TCRs seen for DRB1 alleles and the fewest for HLA-C alleles. Because counts were too low, 15 to 20 rarely observed V segments, including chromosome 9 orphons, were excluded from the earlier analysis of about 500 of the donors. Across donors, most TCR sequences were observed very rarely, whereas some public TCRs were present in many individuals. Only TCR beta chains were sequenced in this cohort, and the absence of alpha or paired-chain data limited detectable features.

In total, more than 500 healthy bone marrow donors made up the cohort. At the time of sampling, all cohort members were nominally healthy, though unrecorded immune exposures were likely present. The donor tested CMV seronegative and was one of the 352 seronegative cohort members. A peripheral blood sample was provided by each donor, and peripheral blood mononuclear cells were used for TCR beta sequencing. The Qiagen DNeasy Blood Extraction Kit was used to extract genomic DNA from the blood cell samples. On this clone: Its antigen is currently not known. Per-nucleotide qualities are absent, and no much larger clonotype sits a single base away.

Trimming removed 1 base from V and 7 bases from J; the gene matches leave 6 bases unexplained. Taken from cysteine to phenylalanine, the CDR3 has 15 residues. Only the CDR3 DNA is retained, 45 bases long and in frame from the first base. CDR1 and CDR2, per the germline V gene (reference sequence), are SGHNT and YYREEE. The library was built by means of the immunoSEQ multiplex PCR assay. For the multiplex PCR, a mixture combining 60 forward primers for TCR Vbeta segments and 13 reverse primers for TCR Jbeta segments was used. The CDR3 region of rearranged TCR beta genes was amplified from genomic DNA by a multiplex PCR assay. On the Illumina HiSeq System, the amplified TCR beta libraries were sequenced as 87-base-pair reads. The study's processing was this. Across the 670 or so repertoires, a later analysis counted tens of millions of unique TCR beta chains, roughly 11 million of which were shared by at least two donors. Raw reads were error-corrected and collapsed into unique sequences with a nearest-neighbor algorithm that merged closely related sequences to remove PCR and sequencing errors. V, D and J gene segments were assigned by aligning CDR3 sequences to IMGT reference sequences. Each retained sequence needed at least a six-nucleotide match to both a V gene segment and a J gene segment. Rearrangements were classified as productive when the CDR3 lacked stop codons and remained in frame with V and J, and all other rearrangements were classified as non-productive. Following IMGT convention, CDR3 was defined as the stretch from the second conserved V-encoded cysteine up to the conserved J-encoded phenylalanine. In an earlier analysis of some 550 of the donors, sequences lacking an unambiguous match to a single V gene segment were excluded. In an earlier analysis of several hundred of the donors, V segments were called functional above 56.7% productive rearrangements and were called segregating when the between-donor standard deviation exceeded 5%. A statistical classification framework was built to diagnose cytomegalovirus status from the catalog of TCR beta chain sequences. In a later analysis, TCR nucleotide sequences were compared against IMGT/GENE-DB human TR gene sequences so that V and J genes could be assigned. The TCRdist pipeline was used in a later analysis to assign CDR3 sequences and most-parsimonious VDJ recombination scenarios. In a later analysis, each TCR beta chain was defined by its CDR3 amino acid sequence together with its V-gene family, and reads lacking a unique V-gene family were excluded. To address suspected cross-contamination and a sequencing artifact, a later analysis removed 592 highly shared, low-generation-probability nucleotide sequences. In a later analysis, a clonal expansion index for each public chain was calculated from normalized within-repertoire ranks of inferred template counts. Generation probabilities in a later analysis came from a VDJ recombination model fitted to out-of-frame rearrangements, and those results were checked against IGoR. Hypergeometric tests were used in a later analysis to score TCR-TCR, TCR-HLA and TCR-CMV co-occurrence, with a repertoire-size bias correction applied to the TCR pairs. To estimate false discovery rates, a later analysis permuted the HLA or CMV assignments 20 times. In a later analysis, co-occurring TCRs were grouped using DBSCAN, and TCRdist sequence similarity was added for clustering within HLA-allele-positive subsets. Co-occurrence clustering excluded repertoires with fewer than 30,000 or more than 120,000 public chains, plus five with anomalous nucleotide sharing. This is the immuneACCESS table as TCRdb keeps it, with only in-frame sequences that have V and J called. A part of the clones is gone; compared with another copy, unresolved V genes explain less than half, and the rest is unexplained. The DNA was the basis for D and trimming; V, J and clone size are from that table. Present in this sample are 180,000 or so clones, more than 60% of which were seen just once. Together, the top ten hold roughly 1.5% of the sample.

This clonotype was sampled from a man between 18 and 35 years old in good health and CMV-seronegative. The sequence is built from TRBV5-4 and TRBJ2-1; a stretch of 9 junction bases matches TRBD2. Sequences were obtained from PBMCs. The DNA reads as follows: TGTGCCAGCAGCTTGTATGTAGCGGGAGAAAATGAGCAGTTCTTC. Protein translation: CASSLYVAGENEQFF.